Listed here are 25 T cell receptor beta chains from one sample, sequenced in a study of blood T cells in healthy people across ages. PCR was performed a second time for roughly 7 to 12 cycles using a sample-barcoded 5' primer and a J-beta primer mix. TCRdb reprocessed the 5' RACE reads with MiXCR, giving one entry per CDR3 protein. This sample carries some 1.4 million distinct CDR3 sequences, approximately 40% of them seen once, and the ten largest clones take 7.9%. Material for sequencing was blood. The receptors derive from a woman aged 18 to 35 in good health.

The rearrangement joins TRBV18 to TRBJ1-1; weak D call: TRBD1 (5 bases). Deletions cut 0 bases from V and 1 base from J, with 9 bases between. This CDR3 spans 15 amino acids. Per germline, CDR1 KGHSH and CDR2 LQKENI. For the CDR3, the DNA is TGTGCCAGCTCACCACCCCAGGGTGGGAACACTGAAGCTTTCTTT. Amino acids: CASSPPQGGNTEAFF.

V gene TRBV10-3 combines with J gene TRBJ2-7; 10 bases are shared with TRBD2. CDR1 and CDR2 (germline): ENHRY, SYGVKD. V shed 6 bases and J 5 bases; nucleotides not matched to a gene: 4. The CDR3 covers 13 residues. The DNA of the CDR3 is TGTGCCATCAGCGGACTAGCGGACGACGAGCAGTACTTC. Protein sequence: CAISGLADDEQYF.

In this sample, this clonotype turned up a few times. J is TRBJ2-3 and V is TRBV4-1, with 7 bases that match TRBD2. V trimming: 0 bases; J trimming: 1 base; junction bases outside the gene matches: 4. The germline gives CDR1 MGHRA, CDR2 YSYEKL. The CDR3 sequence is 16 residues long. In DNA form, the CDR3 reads TGCGCCAGCAGCCAAGAACACGCGGGGGGCACAGATACGCAGTATTTT. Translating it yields CASSQEHAGGTDTQYF.

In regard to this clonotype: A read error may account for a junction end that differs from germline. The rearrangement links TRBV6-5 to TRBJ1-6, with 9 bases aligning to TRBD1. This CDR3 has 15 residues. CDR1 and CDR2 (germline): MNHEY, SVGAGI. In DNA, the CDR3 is TGTGCCAGCAGTCTTACAGGGGGCTCGAATTCACCCCCCCACTTT. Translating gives CASSLTGGSNSPPHF.

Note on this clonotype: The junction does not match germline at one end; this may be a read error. CDR3: CASSPLAFETQYF. The CDR3 DNA reads TGTGCTAGCAGCCCACTAGCTTTCGAGACCCAGTACTTC. The chain employs TRBV7-7 and TRBJ2-5; a weak D match, TRBD2 (6 bases). Germline V lookup: CDR1 SSHAT, CDR2 FNYEAQ (reference sequence). This CDR3 contains 13 residues.

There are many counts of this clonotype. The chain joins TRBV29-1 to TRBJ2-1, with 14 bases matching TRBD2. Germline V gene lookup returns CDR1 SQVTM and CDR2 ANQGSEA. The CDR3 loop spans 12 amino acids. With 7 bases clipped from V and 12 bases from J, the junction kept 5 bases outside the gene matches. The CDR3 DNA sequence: TGCAGCGCCGGGACTAGCGGGAGTTTGCAGTTCTTC. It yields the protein CSAGTSGSLQFF.

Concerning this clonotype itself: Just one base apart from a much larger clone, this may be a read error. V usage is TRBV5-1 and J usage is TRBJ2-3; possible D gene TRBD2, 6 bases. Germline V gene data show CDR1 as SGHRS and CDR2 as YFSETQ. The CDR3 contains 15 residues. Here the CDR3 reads CASSPDYPNTGTQYF. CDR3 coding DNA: TGCGCCAGCAGCCCGGACTACCCCAACACAGGTACGCAGTATTTT. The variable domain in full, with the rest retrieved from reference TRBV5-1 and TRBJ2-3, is KAGVTQTPRYLIKTRGQQVTLSCSPISGHRSVSWYQQTPGQGLQFLFEYFSETQRNKGNFPGRFSGRQFSNSRSEMNVSTLELGDSALYLCASSPDYPNTGTQYFGPGTRLTVL.

The CDR3 DNA reads TGTGCCAGCAGTCCTAAGAATGAGCAGTACTTC. Residues: CASSPKNEQYF. V usage is TRBV12-3 or TRBV12-4 and J usage is TRBJ2-5; D remains ambiguous. The CDR3 has 11 residues. Trimming took off 5 bases at V and 11 bases at J, with 12 bases between the two ends.

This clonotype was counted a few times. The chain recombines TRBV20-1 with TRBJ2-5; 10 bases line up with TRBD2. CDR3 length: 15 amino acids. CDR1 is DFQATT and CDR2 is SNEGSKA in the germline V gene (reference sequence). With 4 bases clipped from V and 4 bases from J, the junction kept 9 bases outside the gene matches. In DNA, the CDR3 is TGCAGTGCTAATTTGCTAGCGGGAGCGCGAGAGACCCAGTACTTC. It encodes CSANLLAGARETQYF.

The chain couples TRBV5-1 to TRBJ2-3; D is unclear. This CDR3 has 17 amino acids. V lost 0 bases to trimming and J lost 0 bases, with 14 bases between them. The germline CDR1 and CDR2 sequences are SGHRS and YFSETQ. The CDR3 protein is CASSLGVGAPSTDTQYF. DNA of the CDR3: TGCGCCAGCAGCTTGGGCGTCGGAGCCCCTAGCACAGATACGCAGTATTTT.

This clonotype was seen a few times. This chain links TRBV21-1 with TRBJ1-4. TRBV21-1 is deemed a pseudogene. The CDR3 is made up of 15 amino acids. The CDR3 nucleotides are TGTGCCAGCAGCCAGGTTGGGCACCTTAATGAAAAACTGTTTTTT. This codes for CASSQVGHLNEKLFF.

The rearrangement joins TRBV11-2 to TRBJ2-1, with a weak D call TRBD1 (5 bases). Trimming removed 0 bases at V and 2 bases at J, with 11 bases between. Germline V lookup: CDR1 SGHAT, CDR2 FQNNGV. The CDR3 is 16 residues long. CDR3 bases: TGTGCCAGCAGCTTAGATCGACAGCCCCCCTACAATGAGCAGTTCTTC. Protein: CASSLDRQPPYNEQFF.

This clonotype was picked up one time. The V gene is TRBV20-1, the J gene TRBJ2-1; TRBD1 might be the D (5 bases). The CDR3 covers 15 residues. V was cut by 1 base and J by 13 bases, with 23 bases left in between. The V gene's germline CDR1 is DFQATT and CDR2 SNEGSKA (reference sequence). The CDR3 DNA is TGCAGTGCTAGAGCCAGAGGACACCTCCAAGAGACCCAGTTCTTC. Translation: CSARARGHLQETQFF.

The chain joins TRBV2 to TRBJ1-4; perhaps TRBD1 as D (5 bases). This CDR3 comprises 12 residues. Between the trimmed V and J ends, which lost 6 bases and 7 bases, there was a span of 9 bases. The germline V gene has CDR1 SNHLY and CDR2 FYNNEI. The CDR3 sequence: CASRTDSEKLFF. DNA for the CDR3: TGTGCCAGCAGGACCGACAGTGAAAAACTGTTTTTT.

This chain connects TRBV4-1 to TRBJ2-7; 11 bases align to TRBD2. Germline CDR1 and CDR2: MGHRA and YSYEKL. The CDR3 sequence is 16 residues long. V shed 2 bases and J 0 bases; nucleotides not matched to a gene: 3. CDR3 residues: CASSQQTSGSSYEQYF. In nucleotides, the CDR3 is TGCGCCAGCAGCCAACAAACTAGCGGGAGCTCCTACGAGCAGTACTTC.

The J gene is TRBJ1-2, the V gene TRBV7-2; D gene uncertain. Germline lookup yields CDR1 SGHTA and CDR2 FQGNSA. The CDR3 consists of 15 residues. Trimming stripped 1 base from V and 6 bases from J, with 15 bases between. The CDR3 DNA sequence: TGTGCCAGCAGCTTAGGAGCCAACCGGGCGGATGGCTACACCTTC. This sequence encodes CASSLGANRADGYTF.

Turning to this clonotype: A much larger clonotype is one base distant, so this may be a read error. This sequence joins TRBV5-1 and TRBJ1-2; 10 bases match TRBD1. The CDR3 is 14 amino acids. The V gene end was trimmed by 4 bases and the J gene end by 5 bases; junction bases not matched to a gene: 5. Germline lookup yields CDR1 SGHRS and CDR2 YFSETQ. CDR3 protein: CASSAGTGEYGYTF. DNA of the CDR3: TGCGCCAGCAGCGCTGGGACAGGGGAATATGGCTACACCTTC.

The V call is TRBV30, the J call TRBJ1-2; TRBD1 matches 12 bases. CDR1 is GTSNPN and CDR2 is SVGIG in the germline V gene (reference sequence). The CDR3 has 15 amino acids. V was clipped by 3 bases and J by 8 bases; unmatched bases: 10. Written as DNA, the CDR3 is TGTGCCTGGAGGGAAGGGACAGGGGGCTTTTCCGGCTACACCTTC. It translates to CAWREGTGGFSGYTF. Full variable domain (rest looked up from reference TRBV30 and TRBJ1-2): SQTIHQWPATLVQPVGSPLSLECTVEGTSNPNLYWYRQAAGRGLQLLFYSVGIGQISSEVPQNLSASRPQDRQFILSSKKLLLSDSGFYLCAWREGTGGFSGYTFGSGTRLTVV.

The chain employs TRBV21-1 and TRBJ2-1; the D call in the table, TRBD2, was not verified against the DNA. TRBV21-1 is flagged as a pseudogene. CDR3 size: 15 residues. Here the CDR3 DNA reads TGTGCCAGCAGCCCTCTAGCGGACCCGAGGGGTGAGCAGTTCTTC. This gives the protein CASSPLADPRGEQFF.

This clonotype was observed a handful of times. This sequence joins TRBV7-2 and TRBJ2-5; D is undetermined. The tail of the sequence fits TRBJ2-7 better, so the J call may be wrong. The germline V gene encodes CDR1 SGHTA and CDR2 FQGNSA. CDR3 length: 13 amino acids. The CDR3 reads CASSLAHQREQYF. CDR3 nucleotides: TGTGCCAGCAGCTTAGCGCACCAGCGCGAGCAGTACTTC.

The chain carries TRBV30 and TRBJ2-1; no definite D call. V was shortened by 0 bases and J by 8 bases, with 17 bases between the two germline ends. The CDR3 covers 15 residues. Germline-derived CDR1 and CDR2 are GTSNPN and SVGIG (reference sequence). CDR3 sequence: CAWSVPSSTGDEQFF. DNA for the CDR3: TGTGCCTGGAGTGTACCTAGTTCGACGGGCGATGAGCAGTTCTTC. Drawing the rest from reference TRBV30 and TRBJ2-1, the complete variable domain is SQTIHQWPATLVQPVGSPLSLECTVEGTSNPNLYWYRQAAGRGLQLLFYSVGIGQISSEVPQNLSASRPQDRQFILSSKKLLLSDSGFYLCAWSVPSSTGDEQFFGPGTRLTVL.

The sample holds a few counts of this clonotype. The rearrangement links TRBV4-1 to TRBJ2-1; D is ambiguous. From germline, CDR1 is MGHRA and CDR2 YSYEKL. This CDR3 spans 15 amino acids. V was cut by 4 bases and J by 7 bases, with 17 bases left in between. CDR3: CASSPNPAVGNEQFF. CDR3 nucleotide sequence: TGCGCCAGCAGCCCCAATCCCGCGGTCGGAAATGAGCAGTTCTTC.

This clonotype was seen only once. The CDR3 spells CSARVEPRGYTF. The CDR3 DNA reads TGCAGTGCTAGAGTCGAACCCCGAGGCTACACCTTC. The chain joins TRBV20-1 to TRBJ1-2; unclear D gene. V was shortened by 1 base and J by 8 bases, with 11 bases between the two germline ends. From germline, CDR1 is DFQATT and CDR2 SNEGSKA (reference sequence). This CDR3 has 12 amino acids.

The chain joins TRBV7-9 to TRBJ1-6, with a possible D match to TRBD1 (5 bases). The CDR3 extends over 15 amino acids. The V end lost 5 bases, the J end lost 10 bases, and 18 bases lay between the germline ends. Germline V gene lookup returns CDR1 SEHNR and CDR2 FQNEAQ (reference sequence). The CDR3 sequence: CASSPLTGGRSPLHF. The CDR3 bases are TGTGCCAGCAGCCCCTTAACCGGGGGAAGGTCACCCCTCCACTTT.

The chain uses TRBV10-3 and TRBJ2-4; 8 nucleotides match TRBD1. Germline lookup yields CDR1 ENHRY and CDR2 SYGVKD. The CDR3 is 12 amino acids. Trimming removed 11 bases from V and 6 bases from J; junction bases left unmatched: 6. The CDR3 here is CAADRAGNIQYF. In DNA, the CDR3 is TGTGCCGCGGACAGGGCCGGAAACATTCAGTACTTC.